This T cell receptor beta chain was obtained from a study of response to subunit inactivated influenza vaccine. Study results and limitations: It was suggested by the authors that few new T cells are recruited by each seasonal influenza vaccination.

This clonotype was observed a few times. Its specificity is unknown. V was pared by 5 bases and J by 6 bases, with 13 bases between. Germline CDR1 and CDR2: SGHAT and FQNNGV. The CDR3 has 13 amino acids. TCRdb reprocessed the RT-PCR reads via MiXCR and lists one record per CDR3 protein. The sample has over 750,000 distinct CDR3 sequences; roughly 20% are singletons. The V call is TRBV11-2, the J call TRBJ1-2; the D is unclear. The TCR originated in a man in his forties or fifties who received an inactivated influenza vaccine. Material: PBMCs from blood, obtained around 5 days after vaccination. CDR3 loop: CASSPQLLDGYTF. CDR3 nucleotide sequence: TGTGCCAGCAGCCCCCAGCTATTGGATGGCTACACCTTC.